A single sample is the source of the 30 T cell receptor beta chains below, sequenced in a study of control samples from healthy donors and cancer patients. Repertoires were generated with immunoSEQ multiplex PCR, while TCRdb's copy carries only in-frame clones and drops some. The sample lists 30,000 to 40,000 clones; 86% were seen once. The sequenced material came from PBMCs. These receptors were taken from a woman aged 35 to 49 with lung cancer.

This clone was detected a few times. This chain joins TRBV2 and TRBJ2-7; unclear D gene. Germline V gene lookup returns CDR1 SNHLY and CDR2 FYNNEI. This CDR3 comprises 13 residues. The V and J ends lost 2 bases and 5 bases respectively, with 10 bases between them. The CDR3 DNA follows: TGTGCCAGCAGTGAAACGTTTGCGCACGAGCAGTACTTC. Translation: CASSETFAHEQYF.

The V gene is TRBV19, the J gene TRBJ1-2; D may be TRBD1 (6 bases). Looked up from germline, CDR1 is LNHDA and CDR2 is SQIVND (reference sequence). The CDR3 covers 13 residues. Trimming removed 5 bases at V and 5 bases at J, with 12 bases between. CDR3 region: CASSPGQGYGYTF. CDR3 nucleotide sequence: TGTGCCAGTAGTCCCGGTCAGGGGTATGGCTACACCTTC.

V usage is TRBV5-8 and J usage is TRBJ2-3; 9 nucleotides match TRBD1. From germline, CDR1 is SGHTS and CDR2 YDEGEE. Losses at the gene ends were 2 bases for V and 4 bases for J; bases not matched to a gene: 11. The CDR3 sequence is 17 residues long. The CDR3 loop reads CASSFSRDRAPSDTQYF. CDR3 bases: TGTGCCAGCAGCTTCTCCCGGGACAGGGCGCCTTCAGATACGCAGTATTTT.

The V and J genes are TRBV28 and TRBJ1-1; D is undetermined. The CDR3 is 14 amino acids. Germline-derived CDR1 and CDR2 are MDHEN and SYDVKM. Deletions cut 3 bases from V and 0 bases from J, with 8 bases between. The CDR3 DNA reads TGTGCCAGCAGTTTGGGGAGGGTGAACACTGAAGCTTTCTTT. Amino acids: CASSLGRVNTEAFF.

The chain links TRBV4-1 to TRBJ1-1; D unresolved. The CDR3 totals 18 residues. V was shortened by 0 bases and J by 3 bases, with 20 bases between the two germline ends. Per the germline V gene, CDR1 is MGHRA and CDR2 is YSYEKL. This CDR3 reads CASSQDHRPPGRDTEAFF. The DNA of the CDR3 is TGCGCCAGCAGCCAAGATCACCGACCCCCAGGACGTGACACTGAAGCTTTCTTT.

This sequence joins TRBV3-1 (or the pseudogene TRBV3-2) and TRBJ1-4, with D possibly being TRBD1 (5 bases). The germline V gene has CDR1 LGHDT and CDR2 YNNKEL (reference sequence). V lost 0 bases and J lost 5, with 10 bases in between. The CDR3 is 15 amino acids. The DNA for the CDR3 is TGTGCCAGCAGCCAAGATTGGACACGAAATGAAAAACTGTTTTTT. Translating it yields CASSQDWTRNEKLFF.

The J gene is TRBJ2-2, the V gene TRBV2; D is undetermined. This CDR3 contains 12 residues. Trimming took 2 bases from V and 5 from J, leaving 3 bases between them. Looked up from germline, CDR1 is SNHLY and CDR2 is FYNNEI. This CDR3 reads CASSEMTGELFF. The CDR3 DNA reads TGTGCCAGCAGTGAAATGACCGGGGAGCTGTTTTTT.

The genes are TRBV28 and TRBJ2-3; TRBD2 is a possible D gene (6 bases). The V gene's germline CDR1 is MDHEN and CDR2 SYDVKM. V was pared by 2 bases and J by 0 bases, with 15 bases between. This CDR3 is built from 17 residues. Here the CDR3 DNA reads TGTGCCAGCAGTTTAAGGACTGGGGGGTCGAGCACAGATACGCAGTATTTT. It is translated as CASSLRTGGSSTDTQYF. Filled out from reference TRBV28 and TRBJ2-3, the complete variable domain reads DVKVTQSSRYLVKRTGEKVFLECVQDMDHENMFWYRQDPGLGLRLIYFSYDVKMKEKGDIPEGYSVSREKKERFSLILESASTNQTSMYLCASSLRTGGSSTDTQYFGPGTRLTVL.

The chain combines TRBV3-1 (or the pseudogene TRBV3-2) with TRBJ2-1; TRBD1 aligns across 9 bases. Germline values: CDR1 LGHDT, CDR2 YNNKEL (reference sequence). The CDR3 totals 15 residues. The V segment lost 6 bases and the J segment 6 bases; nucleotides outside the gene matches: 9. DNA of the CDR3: TGTGCCAGCAGACGGGGACAGGGCCCGGGCAATGAGCAGTTCTTC. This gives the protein CASRRGQGPGNEQFF.

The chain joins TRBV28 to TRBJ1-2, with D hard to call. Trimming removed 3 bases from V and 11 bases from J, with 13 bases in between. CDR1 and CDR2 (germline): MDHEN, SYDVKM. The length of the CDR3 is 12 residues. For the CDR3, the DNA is TGTGCCAGCAGTTTCGCCAGACCCGGTTACACCTTC. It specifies CASSFARPGYTF.

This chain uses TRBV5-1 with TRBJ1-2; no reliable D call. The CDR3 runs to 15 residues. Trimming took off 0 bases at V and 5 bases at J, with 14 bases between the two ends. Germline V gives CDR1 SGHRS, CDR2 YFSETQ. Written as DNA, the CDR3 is TGCGCCAGCAGCTTGGAGGTGGGGTATAATTATGGCTACACCTTC. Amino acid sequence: CASSLEVGYNYGYTF. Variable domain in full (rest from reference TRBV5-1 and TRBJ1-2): KAGVTQTPRYLIKTRGQQVTLSCSPISGHRSVSWYQQTPGQGLQFLFEYFSETQRNKGNFPGRFSGRQFSNSRSEMNVSTLELGDSALYLCASSLEVGYNYGYTFGSGTRLTVV.

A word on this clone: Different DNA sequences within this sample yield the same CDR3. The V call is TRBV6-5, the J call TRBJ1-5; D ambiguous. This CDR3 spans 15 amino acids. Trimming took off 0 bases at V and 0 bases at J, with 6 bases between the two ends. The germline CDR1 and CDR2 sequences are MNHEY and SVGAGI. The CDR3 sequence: CASSYSDRSNQPQHF. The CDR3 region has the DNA TGTGCCAGCAGTTACTCCGACCGTAGCAATCAGCCCCAGCATTTT.

The CDR3 spells CASSFGTGRGNTGELFF. CDR3 coding DNA: TGTGCCAGCAGTTTTGGGACGGGGCGGGGGAACACCGGGGAGCTGTTTTTT. The chain joins TRBV27 to TRBJ2-2, with D maybe TRBD2 (6 bases). Germline V gene data show CDR1 as MNHEY and CDR2 as SMNVEV (reference sequence). The CDR3 has 17 residues. V lost 3 bases to trimming and J lost 1 base, with 15 bases between them.

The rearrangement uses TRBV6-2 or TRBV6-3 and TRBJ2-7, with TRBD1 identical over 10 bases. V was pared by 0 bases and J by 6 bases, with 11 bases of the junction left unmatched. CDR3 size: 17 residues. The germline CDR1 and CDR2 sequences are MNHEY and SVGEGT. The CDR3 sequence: CASSYSMGRDRGREQYF. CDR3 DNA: TGTGCCAGCAGTTACTCGATGGGTCGGGACAGGGGTCGCGAGCAGTACTTC.

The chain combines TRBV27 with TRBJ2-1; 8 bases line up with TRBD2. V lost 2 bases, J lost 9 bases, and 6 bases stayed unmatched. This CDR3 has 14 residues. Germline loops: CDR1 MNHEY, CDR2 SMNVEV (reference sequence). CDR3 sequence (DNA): TGTGCCAGCAGTTTAAGGCGGGGGGCCAGTGAGCAGTTCTTC. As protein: CASSLRRGASEQFF.

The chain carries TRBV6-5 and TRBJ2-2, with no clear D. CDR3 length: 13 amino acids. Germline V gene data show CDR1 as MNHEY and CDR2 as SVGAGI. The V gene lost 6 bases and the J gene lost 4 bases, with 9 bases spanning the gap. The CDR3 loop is CASSAQVTGELFF. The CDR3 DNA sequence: TGTGCCAGCAGCGCCCAGGTCACCGGGGAGCTGTTTTTT.

The CDR3 DNA reads TGTGCCTTCCGCGGTGGGGCAGGGGGTAATTCACCCCTCCACTTT. Its protein is CAFRGGAGGNSPLHF. V usage is TRBV30 and J usage is TRBJ1-6, with TRBD1 matching 7 bases. J was trimmed by 6 bases and V by 7 bases; bases with no gene match: 12. The CDR3 extends over 15 amino acids. Germline CDR1 reads GTSNPN; CDR2 reads SVGIG (reference sequence).

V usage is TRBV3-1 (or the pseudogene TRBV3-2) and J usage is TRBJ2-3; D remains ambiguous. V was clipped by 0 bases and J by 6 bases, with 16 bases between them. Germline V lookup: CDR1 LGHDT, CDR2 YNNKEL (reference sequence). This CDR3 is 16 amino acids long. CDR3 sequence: CASSQDRSTRVDTQYF. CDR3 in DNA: TGTGCCAGCAGCCAAGATCGGTCTACGCGCGTGGATACGCAGTATTTT.

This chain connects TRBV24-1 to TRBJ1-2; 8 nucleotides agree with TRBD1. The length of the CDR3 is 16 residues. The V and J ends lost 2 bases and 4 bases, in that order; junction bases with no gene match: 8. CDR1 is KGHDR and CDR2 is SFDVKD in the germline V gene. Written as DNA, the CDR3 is TGTGCCACCAGTGATTCCCAAAGGACAGGGCTCTATGGCTACACCTTC. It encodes CATSDSQRTGLYGYTF.

For the CDR3, the DNA is TGCGCCACCAGTCGGGACAGTGGTACGAACACTGAAGCTTTCTTT. Its protein is CATSRDSGTNTEAFF. The chain is built from TRBV4-3 and TRBJ1-1; 7 nucleotides match TRBD1. The CDR3 sequence is 15 residues long. V was pared by 10 bases and J by 1 base, with 12 bases of the junction left unmatched. In germline, CDR1 is LGHNA, CDR2 YSLEER.

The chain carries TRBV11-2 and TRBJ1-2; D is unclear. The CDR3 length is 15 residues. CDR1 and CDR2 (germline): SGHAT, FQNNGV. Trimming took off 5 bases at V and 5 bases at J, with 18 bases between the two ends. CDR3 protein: CASSPTWENWYGYTF. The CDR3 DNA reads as TGTGCCAGCAGCCCCACCTGGGAGAACTGGTATGGCTACACCTTC.

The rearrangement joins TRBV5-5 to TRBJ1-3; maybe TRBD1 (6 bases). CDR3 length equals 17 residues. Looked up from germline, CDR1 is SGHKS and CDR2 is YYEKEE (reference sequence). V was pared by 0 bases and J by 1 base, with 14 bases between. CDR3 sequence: CASSLDSGVWSGNTIYF. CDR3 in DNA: TGTGCCAGCAGCTTGGATTCAGGGGTCTGGTCTGGAAACACCATATATTTT.

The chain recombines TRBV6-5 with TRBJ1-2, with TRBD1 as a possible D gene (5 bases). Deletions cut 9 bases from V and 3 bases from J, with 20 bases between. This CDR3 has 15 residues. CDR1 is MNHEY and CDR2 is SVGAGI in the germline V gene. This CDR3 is CASSPPGREDYGYTF. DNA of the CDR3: TGTGCCAGTTCTCCCCCGGGCAGGGAGGACTATGGCTACACCTTC.

The CDR3 here is CASSVTGLNTEAFF. DNA for the CDR3: TGTGCCAGCAGCGTCACAGGTCTGAACACTGAAGCTTTCTTT. This chain links TRBV11-2 with TRBJ1-1; tentatively, D is TRBD1 (5 bases). The V end lost 5 bases, the J end lost 0 bases, and 10 bases lay between the germline ends. Germline V CDR1 and CDR2: SGHAT, FQNNGV. CDR3 length equals 14 residues. Filled out from reference TRBV11-2 and TRBJ1-1, the complete variable domain reads EAGVAQSPRYKIIEKRQSVAFWCNPISGHATLYWYQQILGQGPKLLIQFQNNGVVDDSQLPKDRFSAERLKGVDSTLKIQPAKLEDSAVYLCASSVTGLNTEAFFGQGTRLTVV.

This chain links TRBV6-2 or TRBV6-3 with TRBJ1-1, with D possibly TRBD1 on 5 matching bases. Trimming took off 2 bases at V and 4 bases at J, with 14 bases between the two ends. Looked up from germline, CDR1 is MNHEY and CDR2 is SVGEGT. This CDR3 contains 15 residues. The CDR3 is CASSYIRGRGTEAFF. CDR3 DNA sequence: TGTGCCAGCAGTTACATAAGGGGTCGAGGCACTGAAGCTTTCTTT.

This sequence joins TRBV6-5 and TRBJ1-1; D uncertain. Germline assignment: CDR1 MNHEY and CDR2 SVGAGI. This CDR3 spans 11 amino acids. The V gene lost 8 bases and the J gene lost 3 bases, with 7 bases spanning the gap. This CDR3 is CASGLDTEAFF. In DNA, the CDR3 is TGTGCCAGCGGACTAGACACTGAAGCTTTCTTT.

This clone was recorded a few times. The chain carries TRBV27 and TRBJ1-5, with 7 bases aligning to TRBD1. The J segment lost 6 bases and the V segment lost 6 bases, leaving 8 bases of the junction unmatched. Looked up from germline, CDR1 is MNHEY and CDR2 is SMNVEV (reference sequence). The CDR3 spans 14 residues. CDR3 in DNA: TGTGCCAGCAGCCCCCGGACAGGTGGTCAGCCCCAGCATTTT. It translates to CASSPRTGGQPQHF.

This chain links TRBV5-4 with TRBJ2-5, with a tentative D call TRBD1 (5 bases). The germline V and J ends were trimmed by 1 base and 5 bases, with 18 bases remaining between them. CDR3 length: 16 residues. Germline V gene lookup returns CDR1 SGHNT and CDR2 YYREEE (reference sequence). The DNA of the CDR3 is TGTGCCAGCAGCTTGATGTTTGGCAGGGCGGCCGAGACCCAGTACTTC. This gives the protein CASSLMFGRAAETQYF.

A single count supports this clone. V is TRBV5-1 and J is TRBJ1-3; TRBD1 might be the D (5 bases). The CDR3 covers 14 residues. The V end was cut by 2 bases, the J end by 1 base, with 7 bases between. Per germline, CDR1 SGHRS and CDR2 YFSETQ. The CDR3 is CASSFGASGNTIYF. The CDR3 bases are TGCGCCAGCAGCTTCGGGGCGTCTGGAAACACCATATATTTT.

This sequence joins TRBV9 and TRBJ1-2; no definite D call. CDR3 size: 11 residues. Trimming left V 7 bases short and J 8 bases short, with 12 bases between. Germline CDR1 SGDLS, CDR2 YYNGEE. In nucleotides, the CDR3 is TGTGCCAGCTGGGGTAGGCCCGGCTACACCTTC. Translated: CASWGRPGYTF. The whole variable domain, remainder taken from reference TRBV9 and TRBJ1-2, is DSGVTQTPKHLITATGQRVTLRCSPRSGDLSVYWYQQSLDQGLQFLIQYYNGEERAKGNILERFSAQQFPDLHSELNLSSLELGDSALYFCASWGRPGYTFGSGTRLTVV.